Each of the 26 T cell receptor beta chains below was sequenced from the same sample in a study of T cells after posttransplantation cyclophosphamide. Sequencing was performed with immunoSEQ multiplex PCR; in TCRdb, only in-frame clones are kept and a portion is missing. The sample holds 11,000 or so clones, roughly 95% seen once. The sequencing sample was made of naive CD8+ T cells sorted from PBMCs. These TCRs come from a man aged 30 to 45 in good health and a related stem cell transplant donor.

The chain carries TRBV7-9 and TRBJ1-2, with D possibly TRBD1 on 6 matching bases. V dropped 6 bases and J dropped 0 bases, with 17 bases sitting between them. CDR3 length: 16 amino acids. CDR1 SEHNR and CDR2 FQNEAQ come from the germline V gene (reference sequence). CDR3 nucleotides: TGTGCCAGCAGGAAGGGAGAGGACAGCGCTAACTATGGCTACACCTTC. Translation: CASRKGEDSANYGYTF. Complete variable domain (other parts from reference TRBV7-9 and TRBJ1-2): DTGVSQNPRHKITKRGQNVTFRCDPISEHNRLYWYRQTLGQGPEFLTYFQNEAQLEKSRLLSDRFSAERPKGSFSTLEIQRTEQGDSAMYLCASRKGEDSANYGYTFGSGTRLTVV.

V and J are TRBV7-3 and TRBJ2-4, with TRBD1 identical over 11 bases. J lost 9 bases, V lost 5 bases, and 6 bases had no gene match. The CDR3 is made up of 14 amino acids. The germline gives CDR1 SGHTA, CDR2 FQGTGA. The CDR3 protein is CASSPGTGGLIQYF. In DNA form, the CDR3 reads TGTGCCAGCAGCCCCGGGACAGGGGGTCTCATTCAGTACTTC.

This chain connects TRBV5-6 to TRBJ1-1; TRBD1 aligns across 8 bases. Germline lookup yields CDR1 SGHDT and CDR2 YYEEEE. The CDR3 is 17 residues long. Trimming at V came to 3 bases and at J to 4 bases, leaving 14 bases not matched to a gene. Here the CDR3 DNA reads TGTGCCAGCAGCTACCGGACAGGGAGTGTCTTGGGCACTGAAGCTTTCTTT. Protein: CASSYRTGSVLGTEAFF.

This rearrangement joins TRBV2 to TRBJ2-7; 12 positions match TRBD2. V was clipped by 4 bases and J by 4 bases; unmatched bases: 5. Germline lookup yields CDR1 SNHLY and CDR2 FYNNEI. The CDR3 runs to 15 residues. This CDR3 reads CASSGRTSGVYEQYF. The CDR3 coding sequence is TGTGCCAGCAGTGGGAGGACTAGCGGGGTTTACGAGCAGTACTTC.

V usage is TRBV21-1 and J usage is TRBJ2-4; the D call TRBD1 from the table was never checked on the DNA. TRBV21-1 is listed as a pseudogene. CDR3 length: 13 amino acids. The CDR3 nucleotides read TGTGCCAGCAGAAGGACAGGGAAAAACATTCAGTACTTC. Protein product: CASRRTGKNIQYF.

The J gene is TRBJ2-2, the V gene TRBV19; 7 positions match TRBD1. CDR1 LNHDA and CDR2 SQIVND come from the germline V gene (reference sequence). This CDR3 has 17 residues. V was pared by 7 bases and J by 4 bases, with 15 bases of the junction left unmatched. The CDR3 loop is CASTMGYGSGGTGELFF. DNA for the CDR3: TGTGCCAGTACCATGGGGTATGGTTCAGGGGGCACCGGGGAGCTGTTTTTT.

Turning to this clone: A read error may account for a junction end that differs from germline. This chain links TRBV5-1 with TRBJ2-7, with a weak D call TRBD2 (6 bases). Germline CDR1 is SGHRS and CDR2 is YFSETQ. There are 15 residues in the CDR3. This CDR3 is CASSLGPAGSYEQCF. The DNA for the CDR3 is TGCGCCAGCAGCTTGGGACCTGCGGGGTCCTACGAGCAGTGCTTC. The full variable domain, rest sourced from reference TRBV5-1 and TRBJ2-7, is KAGVTQTPRYLIKTRGQQVTLSCSPISGHRSVSWYQQTPGQGLQFLFEYFSETQRNKGNFPGRFSGRQFSNSRSEMNVSTLELGDSALYLCASSLGPAGSYEQCFGPGTRLTVT.

As concerns this clone: Relative to the germline gene, one junction end is altered; a read error may explain this. The chain couples TRBV7-7 to TRBJ2-5; D might be TRBD1 (5 bases). Germline loops: CDR1 SSHAT, CDR2 FNYEAQ (reference sequence). This CDR3 is 16 amino acids long. CDR3 nucleotides: TGTGCTAGCAGCTTAGAAGGCCAGGACAAATGGGGGACCCAGTACTTC. Its protein is CASSLEGQDKWGTQYF. Based on the CDR3 plus reference TRBV7-7 and TRBJ2-5, the full variable domain is GAGVSQSPRYKVTKRGQDVTLRCDPISSHATLYWYQQALGQGPEFLTYFNYEAQPDKSGLPSDRFSAERPEGSISTLTIQRTEQRDSAMYRCASSLEGQDKWGTQYFGPGTRLLVL.

The chain employs TRBV7-2 and TRBJ2-3; D gene uncertain. The germline CDR1 and CDR2 sequences are SGHTA and FQGNSA. The CDR3 totals 14 residues. The V gene lost 5 bases and the J gene lost 4 bases, with 13 bases spanning the gap. The DNA of the CDR3 is TGTGCCAGCAGCCTGGCCCGCGGCGCAGATACGCAGTATTTT. It is translated as CASSLARGADTQYF. Complete variable domain (other parts from reference TRBV7-2 and TRBJ2-3): GAGVSQSPSNKVTEKGKDVELRCDPISGHTALYWYRQSLGQGLEFLIYFQGNSAPDKSGLPSDRFSAERTGGSVSTLTIQRTQQEDSAVYLCASSLARGADTQYFGPGTRLTVL.

The chain is built from TRBV5-6 and TRBJ2-1, with 16 bases lining up with TRBD2. After removal of 4 bases from V and 9 bases from J, the junction contained 4 bases not matched to a gene. The CDR3 has 15 residues. Germline CDR1 SGHDT, CDR2 YYEEEE. The CDR3 coding sequence is TGTGCCAGCAGCCCCGGGACTAGCGGGGGGGTTGAGCAGTTCTTC. As protein: CASSPGTSGGVEQFF.

The rearrangement links TRBV11-2 to TRBJ1-4; D unresolved. With 5 bases removed from V and 1 base from J, the gap between germline ends came to 14 bases. Germline CDR1 SGHAT, CDR2 FQNNGV. The CDR3 is 16 residues long. The CDR3, as DNA: TGTGCCAGCAGCCACTCCTCACAGATAACTAATGAAAAACTGTTTTTT. Translating gives CASSHSSQITNEKLFF.

The chain links TRBV5-6 to TRBJ2-4, with D possibly being TRBD2 (5 bases). Trimming pared 4 bases from V and 9 bases from J, leaving 17 bases between. This CDR3 contains 14 residues. Germline CDR1 and CDR2: SGHDT and YYEEEE. In nucleotides, the CDR3 is TGTGCCAGCAGCCAACGGGGAATACAAATCATTCAGTACTTC. The encoded protein is CASSQRGIQIIQYF.

This clone was recorded only once. This sequence joins TRBV7-9 and TRBJ2-3; 8 nucleotides line up with TRBD1. This CDR3 contains 14 residues. Trimming cost V 10 bases and J 5 bases; bases outside gene matches: 11. Germline V gene data show CDR1 as SEHNR and CDR2 as FQNEAQ (reference sequence). The CDR3 coding sequence is TGTGCCATCGGTTCGACAGGGGCGATAGATACGCAGTATTTT. Residues: CAIGSTGAIDTQYF.

The V gene is TRBV6-5, the J gene TRBJ1-4, with 7 positions matching TRBD1. Per the germline V gene, CDR1 is MNHEY and CDR2 is SVGAGI. The J segment lost 6 bases and the V segment lost 1 base, leaving 2 bases of the junction unmatched. The CDR3 spans 14 residues. CDR3 nucleotide sequence: TGTGCCAGCAGTTACTGGCAGGGGGATGAAAAACTGTTTTTT. This encodes CASSYWQGDEKLFF.

This clone appeared once. The J gene is TRBJ2-7, the V gene TRBV5-1, with 7 nucleotides matching TRBD1. J lost 2 bases, V lost 3 bases, and 2 bases had no gene match. CDR3 size: 13 residues. The germline V gene has CDR1 SGHRS and CDR2 YFSETQ. CDR3 sequence (DNA): TGCGCCAGCAGCTGGGACAGTACCTACGAGCAGTACTTC. It codes for CASSWDSTYEQYF.

The V call is TRBV27, the J call TRBJ1-5; D uncertain. V lost 6 bases and J 2 bases, leaving 14 bases between the germline ends. Germline V lookup: CDR1 MNHEY, CDR2 SMNVEV (reference sequence). The CDR3 is 15 residues long. The CDR3 here is CASSRGSSGNQPQHF. The CDR3 DNA sequence: TGTGCCAGCAGCCGAGGCAGTTCCGGCAATCAGCCCCAGCATTTT.

The chain carries TRBV4-1 and TRBJ2-7, with a possible D match to TRBD1 (6 bases). CDR3 length equals 17 residues. The V gene lost 1 base and the J gene lost 3 bases, with 19 bases spanning the gap. Germline CDR1 is MGHRA and CDR2 is YSYEKL. This CDR3 reads CASSQVYPDEGVYEQYF. The CDR3 nucleotides are TGCGCCAGCAGCCAAGTTTACCCAGATGAGGGGGTCTACGAGCAGTACTTC.

This chain joins TRBV5-6 and TRBJ1-2; TRBD1 aligns across 8 bases. Germline V gene lookup returns CDR1 SGHDT and CDR2 YYEEEE. Trimming at V came to 3 bases and at J to 3 bases, leaving 4 bases not matched to a gene. The CDR3 extends over 14 amino acids. CDR3: CASSSGQVYYGYTF. CDR3 nucleotide sequence: TGTGCCAGCAGCTCGGGACAGGTCTACTATGGCTACACCTTC.

The chain recombines TRBV6-5 with TRBJ1-1; no firm D call. The CDR3 covers 16 residues. V shed 2 bases and J shed 1 base, with 14 bases lying between them. Germline V gene data show CDR1 as MNHEY and CDR2 as SVGAGI. The CDR3 loop is CASSYIQGRGNTEAFF. Written as DNA, the CDR3 is TGTGCCAGCAGTTACATTCAAGGTAGAGGGAACACTGAAGCTTTCTTT.

This rearrangement joins TRBV5-4 to TRBJ2-7; D remains unclear. Between the trimmed V and J ends, which lost 9 bases and 6 bases, there was a span of 16 bases. The CDR3 totals 12 residues. Germline CDR1 and CDR2: SGHNT and YYREEE (reference sequence). The CDR3 DNA reads as TGTGCCAAGCCGGGTTCCACGGCCGAGCAGTACTTC. Its translation: CAKPGSTAEQYF.

This clone showed up just once. The gene calls are TRBV7-9 and TRBJ1-1; 7 nucleotides match TRBD1. Trimming took 8 bases from V and 3 from J; bases not matched to a gene: 6. Germline CDR1 SEHNR, CDR2 FQNEAQ (reference sequence). The CDR3 spans 13 residues. The CDR3 DNA is TGTGCCAGCCGAGGGGGCCAGGACACTGAAGCTTTCTTT. It codes for CASRGGQDTEAFF.

Only one count was recorded for this clone. This rearrangement joins TRBV6-5 to TRBJ2-7; D is unclear. V shed 0 bases and J shed 5 bases, with 8 bases lying between them. Germline V CDR1 and CDR2: MNHEY, SVGAGI. The CDR3 is made up of 13 amino acids. The CDR3 bases are TGTGCCAGCAGTTACTCTTCGGGTGACGAGCAGTACTTC. Amino acids: CASSYSSGDEQYF.

This chain uses TRBV4-2 with TRBJ2-1; possibly TRBD1 for D (6 bases). The germline CDR1 and CDR2 sequences are LGHNA and YNFKEQ. The V end lost 4 bases, the J end lost 8 bases, and 12 bases lay between the germline ends. The CDR3 contains 13 residues. CDR3 loop: CASSPQGRDEQFF. The CDR3 region has the DNA TGTGCCAGCAGCCCACAGGGTAGGGATGAGCAGTTCTTC.

This clone was observed a single time. The chain is built from TRBV7-3 and TRBJ1-6; D is unclear. V was clipped by 4 bases and J by 7 bases, with 5 bases between them. Germline V gives CDR1 SGHTA, CDR2 FQGTGA. The CDR3 runs to 12 residues. CDR3 nucleotide sequence: TGTGCCAGCAGCTACTCAAATTCACCCCTCCACTTT. Amino acid sequence: CASSYSNSPLHF.

V gene TRBV15 combines with J gene TRBJ2-7; tentative D call: TRBD2 (5 bases). V lost 5 bases, J lost 3 bases, and 8 bases lay in between. Germline CDR1 is LNHNV and CDR2 is YYDKDF (reference sequence). The CDR3 consists of 12 residues. CDR3: CATSAGVYEQYF. The CDR3 DNA reads as TGTGCCACCAGCGCCGGGGTCTACGAGCAGTACTTC.

The chain is built from TRBV29-1 and TRBJ1-1, with D hard to call. The V end was cut by 7 bases, the J end by 5 bases, with 20 bases between. The CDR3 totals 14 residues. CDR1 is SQVTM, CDR2 ANQGSEA, per germline. CDR3 bases: TGCAGCGCCCCGCGGGGAGGGTCCGAAACTGAAGCTTTCTTT. This gives the protein CSAPRGGSETEAFF.